This TCR beta chain originates from a study of cytomegalovirus exposure and HLA in healthy donors. Study observations and caveats: Roughly even sequencing depth across donors was the assumption behind the presence/absence analyses.

At sampling all donors were nominally healthy, likely with unrecorded immune exposures. Trimming removed 7 bases from V and 2 bases from J, with 9 bases in between. Germline assignment: CDR1 MNHEY and CDR2 SVGAGI. The CDR3 has 13 residues. PCR employed 60 Vbeta and 13 Jbeta primers. Profiling relied on immunoSEQ multiplex PCR, and the TCRdb table lists in-frame clones only, not all of them. The data show around 110,000 clones, roughly 80% seen once. As concerns this clone: Its cognate antigen is unknown.

Sequenced material: PBMCs. The J gene is TRBJ1-5, the V gene TRBV6-5; tentative D call: TRBD1 (6 bases). The sequence came from a man aged 55 to 70 in good health and CMV-seronegative. CDR3 DNA: TGTGCCAGCAAGTCAGGGGGCAATCAGCCCCAGCATTTT. It translates to CASKSGGNQPQHF.